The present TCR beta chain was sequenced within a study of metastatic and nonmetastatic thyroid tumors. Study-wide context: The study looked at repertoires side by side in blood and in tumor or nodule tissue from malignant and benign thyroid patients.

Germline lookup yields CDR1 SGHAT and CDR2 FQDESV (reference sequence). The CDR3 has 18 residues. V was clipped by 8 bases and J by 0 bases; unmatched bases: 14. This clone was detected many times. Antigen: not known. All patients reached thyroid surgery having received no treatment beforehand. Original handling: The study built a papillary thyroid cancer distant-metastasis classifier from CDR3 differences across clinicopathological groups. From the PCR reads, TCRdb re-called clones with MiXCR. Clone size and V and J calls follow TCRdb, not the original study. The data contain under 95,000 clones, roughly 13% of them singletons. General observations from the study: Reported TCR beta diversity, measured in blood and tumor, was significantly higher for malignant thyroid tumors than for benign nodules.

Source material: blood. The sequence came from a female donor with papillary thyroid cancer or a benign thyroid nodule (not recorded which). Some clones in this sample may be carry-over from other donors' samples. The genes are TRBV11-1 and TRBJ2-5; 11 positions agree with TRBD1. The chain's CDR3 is CASQLGQGAENYQETQYF. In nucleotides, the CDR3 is TGTGCCAGCCAACTAGGACAGGGGGCGGAGAACTACCAAGAGACCCAGTACTTC.